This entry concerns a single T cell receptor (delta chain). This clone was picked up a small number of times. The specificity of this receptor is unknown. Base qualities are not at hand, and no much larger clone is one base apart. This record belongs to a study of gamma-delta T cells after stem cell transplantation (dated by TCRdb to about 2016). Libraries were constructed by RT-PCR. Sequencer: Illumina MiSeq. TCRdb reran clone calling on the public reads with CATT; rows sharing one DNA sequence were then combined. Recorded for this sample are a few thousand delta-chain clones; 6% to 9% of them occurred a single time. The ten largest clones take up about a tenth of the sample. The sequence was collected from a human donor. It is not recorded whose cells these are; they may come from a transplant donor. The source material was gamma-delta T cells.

The bases read TGTGCTCTTGGGAACGCCCCCCCTAGGGCGACTCATAAACTCATCTTT. Its protein product is CALGNAPPRATHKLIF. The rearranged chain carries TRDV1 and TRDJ1; the D gene cannot be named for sure. Trimming removed 5 bases from V and 6 bases from J, leaving 22 bases between the germline ends. Inclusive of the bounding cysteine and phenylalanine, the CDR3 is 16 residues long. Only the CDR3 portion is preserved as DNA: 48 bases, with reading frame beginning at the first base. In the germline V gene, CDR1 corresponds to TSWWSYY and CDR2 to QGS.